A selection of T cell receptor beta chains follows, all from one sample in a study of blood T cell repertoires in COVID-19. Libraries were prepared by immunoSEQ multiplex PCR; TCRdb keeps only in-frame clonotypes and omits some of them. The table has about 200,000 clones, 70% to 90% seen once; the top ten hold approximately 5.9%. The sequenced sample was peripheral blood. The receptors come from an elderly man with acute or convalescent COVID-19. Each CDR3 is given with its conserved first and last residue. D genes are given only for firm matches.

V gene	J gene	D gene	CDR3 protein	CDR3 DNA
TRBV29-1	TRBJ2-5	TRBD1	CSVGQGTETQYF	TGCAGCGTTGGACAGGGGACGGAGACCCAGTACTTC
TRBV4-3	TRBJ2-2	TRBD2	CASSQPTSGPTGELFF	TGCGCCAGCAGCCAGCCCACTAGCGGACCCACCGGGGAGCTGTTTTTT
TRBV11-2	TRBJ1-1	NA	CASSVQENTEAFF	TGTGCCAGCAGCGTCCAGGAAAACACTGAAGCTTTCTTT
TRBV7-2	TRBJ2-1	NA	CASSLGQNNEQFF	TGTGCCAGCAGCTTAGGACAGAACAATGAGCAGTTCTTC
TRBV7-8	TRBJ2-7	TRBD2	CASSGLAGAPYEQYF	TGTGCCAGCAGCGGACTAGCGGGAGCCCCCTACGAGCAGTACTTC
TRBV3-1/TRBV3-2	TRBJ2-7	NA	CASSQGPSYEQYF	TGTGCCAGCAGCCAAGGTCCTAGTTACGAGCAGTACTTC
TRBV5-6	TRBJ1-2	TRBD1	CASSLATGKGYTF	TGTGCCAGCAGCTTGGCGACAGGGAAGGGCTACACCTTC
TRBV30	TRBJ2-4	TRBD1	CAWSPGTGKNIQYF	TGTGCCTGGAGTCCTGGGACAGGGAAAAACATTCAGTACTTC
TRBV19	TRBJ2-7	TRBD2	CASSERTSGSYEQYF	TGTGCCAGTAGTGAACGGACTAGCGGCTCCTACGAGCAGTACTTC
TRBV7-8	TRBJ2-2	TRBD1	CASSFPGGGTGELFF	TGTGCCAGCAGCTTTCCAGGGGGCGGCACCGGGGAGCTGTTTTTT
TRBV19	TRBJ2-3	NA	CASSRGTTDTQYF	TGTGCCAGTAGTCGGGGGACGACAGATACGCAGTATTTT
TRBV7-9	TRBJ2-5	TRBD2	CASSSGLAGGWQETQYF	TGTGCCAGCAGCTCTGGACTAGCGGGAGGGTGGCAAGAGACCCAGTACTTC
TRBV27	TRBJ2-7	NA	CASNNLGAANEQYF	TGTGCCAGCAATAATTTGGGGGCAGCAAACGAGCAGTACTTC
TRBV7-9	TRBJ2-3	TRBD1	CASSLARQGPDTQYF	TGTGCCAGCAGCTTAGCTAGACAGGGTCCAGATACGCAGTATTTT
TRBV9	TRBJ2-1	NA	CASSARRNTDEQFF	TGTGCCAGCAGCGCGAGGCGGAATACCGATGAGCAGTTCTTC